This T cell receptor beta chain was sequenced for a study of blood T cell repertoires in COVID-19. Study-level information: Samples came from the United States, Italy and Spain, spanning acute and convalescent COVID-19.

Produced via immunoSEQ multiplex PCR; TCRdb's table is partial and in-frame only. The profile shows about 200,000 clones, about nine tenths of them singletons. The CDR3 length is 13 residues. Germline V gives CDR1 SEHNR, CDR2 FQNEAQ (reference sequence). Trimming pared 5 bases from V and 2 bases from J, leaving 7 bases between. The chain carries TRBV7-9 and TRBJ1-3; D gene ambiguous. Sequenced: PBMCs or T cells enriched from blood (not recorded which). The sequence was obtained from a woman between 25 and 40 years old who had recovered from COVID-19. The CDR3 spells CASSAGTGNTIYF. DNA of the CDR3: TGTGCCAGCAGCGCCGGGACTGGAAACACCATATATTTT.